This T cell receptor beta chain was sequenced for a study of blood T cell repertoires in COVID-19. As for the study in general: The United States, Italy and Spain provided the acute and convalescent COVID-19 samples.

This CDR3 has 15 residues. Trimming left V 4 bases short and J 2 bases short, with 15 bases between. In germline, CDR1 is SGHRS, CDR2 YFSETQ. In the original workflow: Counts of nucleated cells, estimated from reference gene primer amplification, were obtained. TCRdb's table, derived via immunoSEQ multiplex PCR, lists solely in-frame clones and lacks some. The V and J calls and clone size come from that table; D and trimming were worked out from the DNA. The data show around 320,000 clones, 65% to 90% seen once. The chain couples TRBV5-1 to TRBJ2-5; D may be TRBD2 (7 bases). The source is a human donor in a cohort sampled during active COVID-19. The specimen was peripheral blood. CDR3 nucleotide sequence: TGCGCCAGCAGCCCCCGAGGGGGGGGGCAAGAGACCCAGTACTTC. As protein: CASSPRGGGQETQYF.